This T cell receptor (beta chain) was found in a study of shared clonotypes between healthy human individuals. The CDR3 spans 14 residues. V lost 4 bases, J lost 5 bases, and 1 base stayed unmatched. CDR1 is SEHNR and CDR2 is FQNEAQ in the germline V gene (reference sequence). The sample holds one count of this clone. The antigen is not known. TCRdb's copy holds only in-frame clones and misses some; the assay was immunoSEQ multiplex PCR. The table records about 600,000 clones, more than 95% of them present only once. Study findings and constraints: Clonotypes that were shared across a handful of donors made up about 5.1% of naive CD4 clonotypes.

The origin of this receptor is a woman between 25 and 40 years old in good health. The specimen was naive CD4+ T cells sorted from blood. Subset of the sample: CD45RA+ positively selected. This rearrangement joins TRBV7-9 to TRBJ1-4; TRBD1 matches 10 bases. The CDR3 DNA reads as TGTGCCAGCAGCTCGGGACAGGGGAATGAAAAACTGTTTTTT. This sequence encodes CASSSGQGNEKLFF.